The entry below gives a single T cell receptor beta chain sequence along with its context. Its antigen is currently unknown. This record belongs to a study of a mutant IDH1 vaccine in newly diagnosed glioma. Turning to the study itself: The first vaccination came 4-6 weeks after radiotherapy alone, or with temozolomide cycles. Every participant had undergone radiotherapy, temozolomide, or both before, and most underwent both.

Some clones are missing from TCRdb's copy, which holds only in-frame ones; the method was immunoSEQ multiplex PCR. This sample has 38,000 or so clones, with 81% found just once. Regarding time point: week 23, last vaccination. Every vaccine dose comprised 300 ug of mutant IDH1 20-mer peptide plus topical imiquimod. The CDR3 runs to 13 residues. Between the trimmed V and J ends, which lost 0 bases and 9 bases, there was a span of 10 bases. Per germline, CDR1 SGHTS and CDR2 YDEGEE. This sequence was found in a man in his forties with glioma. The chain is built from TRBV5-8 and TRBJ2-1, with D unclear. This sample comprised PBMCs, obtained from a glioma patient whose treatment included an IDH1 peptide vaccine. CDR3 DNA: TGTGCCAGCAGCTTGGTGTCCGGCGGTGAGCAGTTCTTC. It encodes CASSLVSGGEQFF.